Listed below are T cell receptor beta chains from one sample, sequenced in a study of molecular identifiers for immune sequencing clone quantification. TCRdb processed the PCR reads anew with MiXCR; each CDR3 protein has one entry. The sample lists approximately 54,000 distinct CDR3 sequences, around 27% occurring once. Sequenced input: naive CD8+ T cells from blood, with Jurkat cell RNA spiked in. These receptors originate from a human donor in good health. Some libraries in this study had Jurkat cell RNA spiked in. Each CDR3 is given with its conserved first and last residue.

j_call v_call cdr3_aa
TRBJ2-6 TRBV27 CASSPWAVSGANVLTF
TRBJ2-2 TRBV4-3 CASSQRGTGVPGELFF
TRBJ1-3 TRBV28 CASSTTRNRLISGNTIYF
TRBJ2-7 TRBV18 CASSTASTYEQYF
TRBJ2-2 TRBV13 CASSSAESRLNTGELFF
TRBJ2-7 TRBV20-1 CSARNQQGGYEQYF
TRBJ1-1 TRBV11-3 CASSLRLNTEAFF
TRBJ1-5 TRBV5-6 CASSLARGGQPQHF
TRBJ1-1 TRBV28 CASSPITEALF
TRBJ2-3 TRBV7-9 CASSLADTDTQYF
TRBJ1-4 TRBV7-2 CASSPTGENEKLFF
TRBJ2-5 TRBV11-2 CASSLQLGIGASQYF
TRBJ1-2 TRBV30 CAIRPGTYYGYTF
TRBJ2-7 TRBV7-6 CASSQNGGYEQYF
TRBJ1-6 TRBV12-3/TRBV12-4 CASSLGFGSSPLHF
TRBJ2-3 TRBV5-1 CASSSRQGSTDTQYF
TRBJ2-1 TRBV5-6 CASSLPPSGRANEQFF
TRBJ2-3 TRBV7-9 CASSLGPDTSTDTQYF
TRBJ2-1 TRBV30 CAWSLDSFNEQFF
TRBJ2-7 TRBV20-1 CSAGQAGEQYF
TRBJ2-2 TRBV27 CASMRRGNTGELFF
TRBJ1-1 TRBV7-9 CASSIPGQGGFTEAFF